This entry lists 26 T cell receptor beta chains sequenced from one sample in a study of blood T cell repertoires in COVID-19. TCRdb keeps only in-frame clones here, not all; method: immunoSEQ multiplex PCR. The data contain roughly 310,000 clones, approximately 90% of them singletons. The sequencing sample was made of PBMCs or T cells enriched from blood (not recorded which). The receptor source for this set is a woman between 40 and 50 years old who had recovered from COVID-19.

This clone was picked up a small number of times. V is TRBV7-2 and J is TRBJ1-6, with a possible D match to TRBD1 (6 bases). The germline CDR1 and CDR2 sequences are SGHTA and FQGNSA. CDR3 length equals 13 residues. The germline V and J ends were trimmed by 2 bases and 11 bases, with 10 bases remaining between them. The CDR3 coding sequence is TGTGCCAGCAGCTTAAACGGGGGGCCACCCCTCCACTTT. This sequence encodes CASSLNGGPPLHF.

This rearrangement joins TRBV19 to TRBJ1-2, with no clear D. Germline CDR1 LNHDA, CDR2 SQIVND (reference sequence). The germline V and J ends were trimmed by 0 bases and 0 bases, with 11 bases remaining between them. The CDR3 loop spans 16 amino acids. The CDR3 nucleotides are TGTGCCAGTAGTATAGAACCAGACCTAGCTAACTATGGCTACACCTTC. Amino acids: CASSIEPDLANYGYTF.

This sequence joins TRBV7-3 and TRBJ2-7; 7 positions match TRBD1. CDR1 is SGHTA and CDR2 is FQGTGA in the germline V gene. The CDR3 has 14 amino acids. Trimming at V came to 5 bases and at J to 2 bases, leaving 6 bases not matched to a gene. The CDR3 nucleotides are TGTGCCAGCAGCACCCGGGACAGTGCCTACGAGCAGTACTTC. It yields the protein CASSTRDSAYEQYF.

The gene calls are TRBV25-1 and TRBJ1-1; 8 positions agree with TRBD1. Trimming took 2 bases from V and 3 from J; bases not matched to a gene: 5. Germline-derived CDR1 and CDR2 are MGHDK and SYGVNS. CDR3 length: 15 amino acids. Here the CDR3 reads CASSEPGGIDTEAFF. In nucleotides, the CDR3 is TGTGCCAGCAGTGAACCAGGGGGCATTGACACTGAAGCTTTCTTT.

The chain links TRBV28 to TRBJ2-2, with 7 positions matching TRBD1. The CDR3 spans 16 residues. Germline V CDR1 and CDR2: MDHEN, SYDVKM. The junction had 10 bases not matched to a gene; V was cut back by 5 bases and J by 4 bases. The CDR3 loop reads CASSPRQGLSTGELFF. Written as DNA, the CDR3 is TGTGCCAGCAGTCCTCGACAGGGTTTGAGCACCGGGGAGCTGTTTTTT.

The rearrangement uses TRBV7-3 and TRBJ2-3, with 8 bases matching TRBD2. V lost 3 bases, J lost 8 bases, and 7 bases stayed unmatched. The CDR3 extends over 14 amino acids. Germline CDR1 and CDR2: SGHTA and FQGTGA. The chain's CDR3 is CASSLLSGDPTQYF. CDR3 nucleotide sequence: TGTGCCAGCAGCTTGCTTAGCGGGGACCCTACGCAGTATTTT.

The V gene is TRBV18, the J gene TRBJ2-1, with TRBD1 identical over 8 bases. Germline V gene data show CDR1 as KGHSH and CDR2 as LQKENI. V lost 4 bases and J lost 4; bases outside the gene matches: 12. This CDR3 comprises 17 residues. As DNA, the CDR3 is TGTGCCAGCTCACTCCTCCCAGGACAGGGAGTTTACAATGAGCAGTTCTTC. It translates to CASSLLPGQGVYNEQFF.

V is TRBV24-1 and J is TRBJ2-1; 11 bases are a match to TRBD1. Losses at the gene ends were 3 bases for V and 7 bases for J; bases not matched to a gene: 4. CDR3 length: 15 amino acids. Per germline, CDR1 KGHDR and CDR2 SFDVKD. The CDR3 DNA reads TGTGCCACCAGTGATCCGGGACAGGGGGAGAATGAGCAGTTCTTC. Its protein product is CATSDPGQGENEQFF.

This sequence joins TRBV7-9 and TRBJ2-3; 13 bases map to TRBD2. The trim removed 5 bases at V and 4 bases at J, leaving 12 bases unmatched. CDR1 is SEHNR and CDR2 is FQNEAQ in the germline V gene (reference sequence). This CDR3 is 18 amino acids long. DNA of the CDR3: TGTGCCAGCAGCCGTAACCTTACTAGCGGGAGGGCCTCAGATACGCAGTATTTT. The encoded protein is CASSRNLTSGRASDTQYF.

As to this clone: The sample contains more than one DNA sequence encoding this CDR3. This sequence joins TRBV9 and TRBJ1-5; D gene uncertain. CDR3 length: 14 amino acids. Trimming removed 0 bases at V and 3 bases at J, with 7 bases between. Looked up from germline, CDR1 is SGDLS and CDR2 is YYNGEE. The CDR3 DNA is TGTGCCAGCAGCGTAGGAGGGAACAATCAGCCCCAGCATTTT. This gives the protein CASSVGGNNQPQHF.

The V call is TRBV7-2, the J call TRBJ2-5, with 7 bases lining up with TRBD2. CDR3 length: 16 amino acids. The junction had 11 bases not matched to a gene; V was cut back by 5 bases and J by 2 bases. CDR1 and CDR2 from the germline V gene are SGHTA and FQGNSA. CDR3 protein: CASSPPPGTKQETQYF. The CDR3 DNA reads TGTGCCAGCAGCCCCCCCCCGGGGACTAAACAAGAGACCCAGTACTTC.

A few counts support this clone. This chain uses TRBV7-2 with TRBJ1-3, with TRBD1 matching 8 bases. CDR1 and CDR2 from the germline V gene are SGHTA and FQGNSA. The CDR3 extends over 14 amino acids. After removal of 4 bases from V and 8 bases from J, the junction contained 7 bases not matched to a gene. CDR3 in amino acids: CASSSNGQGHTIYF. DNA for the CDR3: TGTGCCAGCAGCTCGAACGGACAGGGACACACCATATATTTT.

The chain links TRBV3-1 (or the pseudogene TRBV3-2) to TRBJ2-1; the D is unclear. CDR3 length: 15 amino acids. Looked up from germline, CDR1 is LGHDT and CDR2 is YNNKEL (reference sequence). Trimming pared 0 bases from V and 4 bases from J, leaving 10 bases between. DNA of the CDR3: TGTGCCAGCAGCCAAGATGCCGGGTCGTACAATGAGCAGTTCTTC. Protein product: CASSQDAGSYNEQFF.

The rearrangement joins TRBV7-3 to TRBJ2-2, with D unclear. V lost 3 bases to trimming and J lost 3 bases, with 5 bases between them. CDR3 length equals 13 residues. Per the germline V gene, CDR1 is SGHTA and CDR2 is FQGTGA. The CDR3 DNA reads TGTGCCAGCAGCTTGGTAGACACCGGGGAGCTGTTTTTT. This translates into CASSLVDTGELFF.

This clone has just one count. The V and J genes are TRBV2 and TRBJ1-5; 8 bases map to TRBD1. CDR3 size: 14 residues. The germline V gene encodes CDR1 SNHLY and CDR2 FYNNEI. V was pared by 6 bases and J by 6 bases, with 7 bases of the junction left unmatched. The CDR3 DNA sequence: TGTGCCAGCAGCCTTGACAGGGGACCTCAGCCCCAGCATTTT. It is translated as CASSLDRGPQPQHF.

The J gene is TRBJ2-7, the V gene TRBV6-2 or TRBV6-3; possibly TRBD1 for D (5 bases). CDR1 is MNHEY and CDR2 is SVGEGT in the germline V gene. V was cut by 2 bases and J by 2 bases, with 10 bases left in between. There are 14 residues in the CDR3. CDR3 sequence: CASSYGQGPYEQYF. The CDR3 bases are TGTGCCAGCAGTTACGGGCAGGGCCCCTACGAGCAGTACTTC.

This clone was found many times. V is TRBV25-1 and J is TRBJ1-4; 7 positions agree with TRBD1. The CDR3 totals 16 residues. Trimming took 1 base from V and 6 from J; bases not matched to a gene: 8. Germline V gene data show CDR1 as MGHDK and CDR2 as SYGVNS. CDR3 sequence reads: CASSEFFLQGDEKLFF. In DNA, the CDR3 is TGTGCCAGCAGTGAATTTTTCCTGCAGGGGGATGAAAAACTGTTTTTT.

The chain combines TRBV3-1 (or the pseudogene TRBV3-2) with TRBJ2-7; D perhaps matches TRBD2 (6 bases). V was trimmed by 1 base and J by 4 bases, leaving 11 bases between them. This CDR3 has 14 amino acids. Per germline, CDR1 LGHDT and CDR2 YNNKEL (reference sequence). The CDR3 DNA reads TGTGCCAGCAGCCAAGTCCCTAGCGATTACGAGCAGTACTTC. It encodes CASSQVPSDYEQYF.

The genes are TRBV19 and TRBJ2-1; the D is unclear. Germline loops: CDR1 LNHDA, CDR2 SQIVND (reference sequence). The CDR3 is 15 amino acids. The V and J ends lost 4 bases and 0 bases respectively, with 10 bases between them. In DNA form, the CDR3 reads TGTGCCAGTAGTACTCAATTTAGCTCCTACAATGAGCAGTTCTTC. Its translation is CASSTQFSSYNEQFF. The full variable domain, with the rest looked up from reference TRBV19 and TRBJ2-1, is DGGITQSPKYLFRKEGQNVTLSCEQNLNHDAMYWYRQDPGQGLRLIYYSQIVNDFQKGDIAEGYSVSREKKESFPLTVTSAQKNPTAFYLCASSTQFSSYNEQFFGPGTRLTVL.

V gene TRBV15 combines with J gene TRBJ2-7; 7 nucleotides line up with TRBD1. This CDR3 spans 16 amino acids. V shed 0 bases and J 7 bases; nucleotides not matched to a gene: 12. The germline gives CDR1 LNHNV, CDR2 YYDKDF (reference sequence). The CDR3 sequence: CATSRDLGQPTGEQYF. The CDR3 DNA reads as TGTGCCACCAGCAGAGATTTGGGACAGCCCACGGGGGAGCAGTACTTC.

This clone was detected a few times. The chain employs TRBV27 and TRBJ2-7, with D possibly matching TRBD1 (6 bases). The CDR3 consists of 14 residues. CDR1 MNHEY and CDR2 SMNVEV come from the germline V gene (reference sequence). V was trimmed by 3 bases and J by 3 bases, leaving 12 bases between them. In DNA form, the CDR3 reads TGTGCCAGCAGTTTGAACAGGGTAGGCTACGAGCAGTACTTC. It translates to CASSLNRVGYEQYF.

As DNA, the CDR3 is TGTGCCAGCAGCTTATCAGGGGAAAGAAACACCATATATTTT. It is translated as CASSLSGERNTIYF. The gene calls are TRBV7-9 and TRBJ1-3, with TRBD1 as a possible D gene (6 bases). V was pared by 2 bases and J by 5 bases, with 10 bases between. Per germline, CDR1 SEHNR and CDR2 FQNEAQ (reference sequence). The CDR3 length is 14 residues.

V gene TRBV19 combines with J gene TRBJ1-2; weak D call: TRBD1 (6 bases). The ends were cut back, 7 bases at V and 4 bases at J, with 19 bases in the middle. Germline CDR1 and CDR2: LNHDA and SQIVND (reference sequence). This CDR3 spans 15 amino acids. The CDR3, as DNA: TGTGCCAGTATACCAACGCGGGGGGCAGGCTATGGCTACACCTTC. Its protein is CASIPTRGAGYGYTF.

The chain's CDR3 is CASSPTTGATNEKLFF. The CDR3 DNA follows: TGTGCCAGCAGCCCCACGACGGGAGCAACTAATGAAAAACTGTTTTTT. The chain couples TRBV7-9 to TRBJ1-4; D not resolved. The germline V gene has CDR1 SEHNR and CDR2 FQNEAQ (reference sequence). The CDR3 consists of 16 residues. The V end was cut by 5 bases, the J end by 0 bases, with 13 bases between.

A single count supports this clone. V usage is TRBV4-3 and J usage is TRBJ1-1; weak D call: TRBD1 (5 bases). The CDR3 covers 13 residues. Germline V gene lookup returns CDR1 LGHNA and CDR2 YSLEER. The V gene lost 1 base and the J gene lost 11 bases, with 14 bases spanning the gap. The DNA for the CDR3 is TGCGCCAGCAGCCAAGCACGGGGGGGAGAGGCTTTCTTT. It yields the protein CASSQARGGEAFF.

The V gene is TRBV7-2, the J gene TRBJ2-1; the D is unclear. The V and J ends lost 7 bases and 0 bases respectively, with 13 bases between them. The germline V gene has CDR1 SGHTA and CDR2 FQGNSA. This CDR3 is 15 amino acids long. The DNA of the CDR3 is TGTGCCAGCAACCTTGGCCCCAGCTCCTACAATGAGCAGTTCTTC. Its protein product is CASNLGPSSYNEQFF. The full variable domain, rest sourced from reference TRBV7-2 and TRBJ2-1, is GAGVSQSPSNKVTEKGKDVELRCDPISGHTALYWYRQSLGQGLEFLIYFQGNSAPDKSGLPSDRFSAERTGGSVSTLTIQRTQQEDSAVYLCASNLGPSSYNEQFFGPGTRLTVL.